This is a list of T cell receptor beta chains from one sample in a study of control samples from healthy donors and cancer patients. The method was immunoSEQ multiplex PCR; TCRdb's version includes in-frame clones alone and lacks a portion of them. The sample includes 150,000 to 180,000 clones, around 95% of them seen just once. Sequenced: blood. The receptors derive from a man between 40 and 49 years old in good health. Both conserved end residues are part of each CDR3. The order of the fields is clone size, D gene, V gene, J gene, CDR3 DNA, CDR3 protein. D genes are given only for firm matches. Clone size appears in some rows only: once, few, many, or a class for an expanded clone.

size: NA
D: NA
V: TRBV25-1
J: TRBJ2-7
DNA: TGTGCCAGCAGTGAAAACCACGAGCAGTACTTC
CDR3: CASSENHEQYF

size: NA
D: TRBD1
V: TRBV28
J: TRBJ1-1
DNA: TGTGCCAGCAGGCCCCGGACAGGGCGGGCTGAAGCTTTCTTT
CDR3: CASRPRTGRAEAFF

size: NA
D: TRBD1
V: TRBV18
J: TRBJ1-3
DNA: TGTGCCAGCTCACCACTCCCAGGGGGTACCTCTGGAAACACCATATATTTT
CDR3: CASSPLPGGTSGNTIYF

size: NA
D: NA
V: TRBV7-9
J: TRBJ2-5
DNA: TGTGCCAGCAGCTCCCCAGCAACTGAGACCCAGTACTTC
CDR3: CASSSPATETQYF

size: NA
D: TRBD1
V: TRBV6-1
J: TRBJ1-1
DNA: TGTGCCAGCAGTGAAGCGGGGACAGTTACTGTTTATTCGAACACTGAAGCTTTCTTT
CDR3: CASSEAGTVTVYSNTEAFF

size: NA
D: TRBD1
V: TRBV14
J: TRBJ1-1
DNA: TGTGCCAGCAGCCCCAGGGACAGGGTAGGACGGAACACTGAAGCTTTCTTT
CDR3: CASSPRDRVGRNTEAFF

size: NA
D: NA
V: TRBV4-2
J: TRBJ1-4
DNA: TGTGCCAGCAGCCAAGATCTAGGGGGGAAAAATGAAAAACTGTTTTTT
CDR3: CASSQDLGGKNEKLFF

size: NA
D: TRBD1
V: TRBV18
J: TRBJ1-4
DNA: TGTGCCAGCTCACCTTTGACAGGGGAGAATGAAAAACTGTTTTTT
CDR3: CASSPLTGENEKLFF

size: once
D: NA
V: TRBV27
J: TRBJ2-1
DNA: TGTGCCAGCAGCGGCGGGGTCTCCGGTAACTACAATGAGCAGTTCTTC
CDR3: CASSGGVSGNYNEQFF

size: once
D: NA
V: TRBV5-1
J: TRBJ1-6
DNA: TGCGCCAGCAGTTTCGGCGGCGGGGAGAATTCACCCCTCCACTTT
CDR3: CASSFGGGENSPLHF

size: once
D: NA
V: TRBV7-3
J: TRBJ2-3
DNA: TGTGCCAGCAGCACGTCCCCTGGGGATACGCAGTATTTT
CDR3: CASSTSPGDTQYF

size: NA
D: TRBD1
V: TRBV18
J: TRBJ2-7
DNA: TGTGCCAGCTCACCTGGAGCCGGGACAGGCTCCTACGAGCAGTACTTC
CDR3: CASSPGAGTGSYEQYF

size: NA
D: NA
V: TRBV6-2/TRBV6-3
J: TRBJ1-5
DNA: TGTGCCAGCAGTCCGCGGGGGGGTAGCAATCAGCCCCAGCATTTT
CDR3: CASSPRGGSNQPQHF

size: NA
D: TRBD1
V: TRBV5-1
J: TRBJ1-6
DNA: TGCGCCAGCAGCTACCGGGACAGGTTTTATTCACCCCTCCACTTT
CDR3: CASSYRDRFYSPLHF

size: few
D: TRBD1
V: TRBV5-6
J: TRBJ2-7
DNA: TGTGCCAGCAGCCCACCCGGGACAGGGATCCACGAGCAGTACTTC
CDR3: CASSPPGTGIHEQYF

size: NA
D: NA
V: TRBV28
J: TRBJ1-3
DNA: TGTGCCAGCTTAGGGGGGGCCAGGTCATACTCTGGAAACACCATATATTTT
CDR3: CASLGGARSYSGNTIYF

size: NA
D: NA
V: TRBV29-1
J: TRBJ2-7
DNA: TGCAGCGTGCAAGACAGGTCGGCCTACGAGCAGTACTTC
CDR3: CSVQDRSAYEQYF

size: NA
D: NA
V: TRBV18
J: TRBJ2-5
DNA: TGTGCCAGCTCACCAGCACCTCCGGGGCTACCAGAGGGAGAGACCCAGTACTTC
CDR3: CASSPAPPGLPEGETQYF

size: NA
D: NA
V: TRBV6-5
J: TRBJ1-1
DNA: TGTGCCAGCAGTTCTCCAGGACAGAACACTGAAGCTTTCTTT
CDR3: CASSSPGQNTEAFF

size: once
D: NA
V: TRBV24-1
J: TRBJ1-3
DNA: TGTGCCACCAGTGACCAGCGATCTGGAAACACCATATATTTT
CDR3: CATSDQRSGNTIYF

size: NA
D: TRBD1
V: TRBV6-5
J: TRBJ1-1
DNA: TGTGCCAGCAGAACCACAGGGGGCACTGAAGCTTTCTTT
CDR3: CASRTTGGTEAFF

size: NA
D: NA
V: TRBV10-3
J: TRBJ1-5
DNA: TGTGCCATCAGTGAGTCGGGGCAGCCCCAGCATTTT
CDR3: CAISESGQPQHF

size: once
D: TRBD2
V: TRBV10-1
J: TRBJ2-1
DNA: TGCGCCAGCAGTCAGACTAGCGGGGCCTACAATGAGCAGTTCTTC
CDR3: CASSQTSGAYNEQFF

size: NA
D: TRBD1
V: TRBV29-1
J: TRBJ1-2
DNA: TGCAGCGTTGAAGATCGGGCAGGGGGGACCTTTAACTATGGCTACACCTTC
CDR3: CSVEDRAGGTFNYGYTF

size: NA
D: TRBD1
V: TRBV5-5
J: TRBJ1-1
DNA: TGTGCCAGCAGCCGGACAGGGGGTGGCCAGAACACTGAAGCTTTCTTT
CDR3: CASSRTGGGQNTEAFF

size: NA
D: NA
V: TRBV7-2
J: TRBJ1-1
DNA: TGTGCCAGCAGCTTAGGGTGGGGCATGAACACTGAAGCTTTCTTT
CDR3: CASSLGWGMNTEAFF

size: NA
D: TRBD1
V: TRBV25-1
J: TRBJ1-2
DNA: TGTGCCAGCAGTGAAAGGACAGGGCAATATGGCTACACCTTC
CDR3: CASSERTGQYGYTF